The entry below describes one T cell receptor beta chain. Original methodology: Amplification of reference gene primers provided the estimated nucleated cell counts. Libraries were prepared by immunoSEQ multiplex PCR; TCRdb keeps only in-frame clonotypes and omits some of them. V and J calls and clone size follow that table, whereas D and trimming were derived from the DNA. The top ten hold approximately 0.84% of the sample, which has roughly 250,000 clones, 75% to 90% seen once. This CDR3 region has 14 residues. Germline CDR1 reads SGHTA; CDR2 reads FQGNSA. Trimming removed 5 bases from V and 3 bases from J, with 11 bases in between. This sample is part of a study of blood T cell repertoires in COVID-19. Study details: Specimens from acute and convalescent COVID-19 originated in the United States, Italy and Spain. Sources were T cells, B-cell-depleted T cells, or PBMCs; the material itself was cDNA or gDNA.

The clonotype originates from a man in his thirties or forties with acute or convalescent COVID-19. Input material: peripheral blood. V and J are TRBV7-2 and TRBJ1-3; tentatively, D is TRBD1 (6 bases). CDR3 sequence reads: CASSATGYGNTIYF. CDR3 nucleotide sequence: TGTGCCAGCAGCGCAACAGGGTATGGAAACACCATATATTTT.